The rows below give T cell receptor beta chains drawn from one sample of a study of blood T cell repertoires in COVID-19. Sequencing was performed with immunoSEQ multiplex PCR; in TCRdb, only in-frame clones are kept and a portion is missing. This sample has around 340,000 clones; approximately 86% occur once, and the top ten carry 4% to 5.5%. Sequenced material: PBMCs or T cells enriched from blood (not recorded which). These receptors all stem from a woman aged 40 to 50 with acute COVID-19. The CDR3 runs from the conserved cysteine through the conserved F or W. D genes are given only for firm matches. Rows give clone size only sometimes, using once, few, many, or a class for an expanded clone.

j_call: TRBJ1-2
d_call: NA
clone_size: NA
v_call: TRBV28
cdr3_length: 13
cdr3_nt: TGTGCCAGCAGTGTCCGGCAGCGCGATGGCTACACCTTC
cdr3_aa: CASSVRQRDGYTF

j_call: TRBJ1-3
d_call: NA
clone_size: NA
v_call: TRBV19
cdr3_length: 14
cdr3_nt: TGTGCCAGTAGTATCGGCGGGACTGGAAACACCATATATTTT
cdr3_aa: CASSIGGTGNTIYF

j_call: TRBJ1-4
d_call: TRBD1
clone_size: once
v_call: TRBV9
cdr3_length: 14
cdr3_nt: TGTGCCAGCAGCATACAGGGGGAGGCTGAAAAACTGTTTTTT
cdr3_aa: CASSIQGEAEKLFF

j_call: TRBJ2-3
d_call: TRBD2
clone_size: once
v_call: TRBV6-6
cdr3_length: 17
cdr3_nt: TGTGCCAGCAGTCCCTGGACTAGCGGGAGGTACACAGATACGCAGTATTTT
cdr3_aa: CASSPWTSGRYTDTQYF

j_call: TRBJ1-1
d_call: TRBD1
clone_size: NA
v_call: TRBV6-2/TRBV6-3
cdr3_length: 20
cdr3_nt: TGTGCCAGCAGTTACCCCGCCGCCGGACAAAGGGCAGGGGGTTTCACTGAAGCTTTCTTT
cdr3_aa: CASSYPAAGQRAGGFTEAFF

j_call: TRBJ1-1
d_call: NA
clone_size: NA
v_call: TRBV29-1
cdr3_length: 11
cdr3_nt: TGCAGCGTTCGTCAGGGGTTCACAGCTTTCTTT
cdr3_aa: CSVRQGFTAFF

j_call: TRBJ1-1
d_call: NA
clone_size: NA
v_call: TRBV21-1
cdr3_length: 17
cdr3_nt: TGTGCCAGCAGCAAAGCCCACCTTTTGAAGGCGGGCACTGAAGCTTTCTTT
cdr3_aa: CASSKAHLLKAGTEAFF

j_call: TRBJ2-7
d_call: TRBD2
clone_size: NA
v_call: TRBV19
cdr3_length: 15
cdr3_nt: TGTGCCAGTAGTATTCGAGCGGGAGTTCTCTACGAGCAGTACTTC
cdr3_aa: CASSIRAGVLYEQYF

j_call: TRBJ2-1
d_call: TRBD2
clone_size: NA
v_call: TRBV5-1
cdr3_length: 16
cdr3_nt: TGCGCCAGCAGCCGCCTCACTAGCGGGATCTACAATGAGCAGTTCTTC
cdr3_aa: CASSRLTSGIYNEQFF

j_call: TRBJ2-3
d_call: TRBD2
clone_size: NA
v_call: TRBV10-3
cdr3_length: 15
cdr3_nt: TGTGCCATCAGCCTTAGCGGGACTAGCACAGATACGCAGTATTTT
cdr3_aa: CAISLSGTSTDTQYF

j_call: TRBJ1-6
d_call: NA
clone_size: NA
v_call: TRBV19
cdr3_length: 13
cdr3_nt: TGTGCCAGTAGTGTTAGAGTGAATTCACCCCTCCACTTT
cdr3_aa: CASSVRVNSPLHF

j_call: TRBJ2-7
d_call: TRBD1
clone_size: NA
v_call: TRBV7-9
cdr3_length: 16
cdr3_nt: TGTGCCAGCAGCTTAGGGTTTCAGGGACAGGGGTCCGAGCAGTACTTC
cdr3_aa: CASSLGFQGQGSEQYF

j_call: TRBJ1-5
d_call: NA
clone_size: NA
v_call: TRBV19
cdr3_length: 15
cdr3_nt: TGTGCCAGTAGAACTCAGGGATATAGCAATCAGCCCCAGCATTTT
cdr3_aa: CASRTQGYSNQPQHF

j_call: TRBJ2-7
d_call: NA
clone_size: NA
v_call: TRBV9
cdr3_length: 15
cdr3_nt: TGTGCCAGCAGCCCCACCCGAGATCCTCGATACGAGCAGTACTTC
cdr3_aa: CASSPTRDPRYEQYF